This is a list of T cell receptor beta chains from one sample in a study of beta chain features in type 1 diabetes. The table came from immunoSEQ multiplex PCR; TCRdb's copy has only in-frame clones and leaves some out. The sample consists of 300,000 to 450,000 clones, around an eighth of them appearing once. The source material was naive CD4+ T cells from blood. These TCRs come from a woman under 30 with type 1 diabetes. Each CDR3 is given with its conserved first and last residue. A D gene is named only where the DNA matches it firmly. A clone size is listed for some rows: how often the clone was seen (once, few, many), or a class if it is expanded.

clone size: once
D gene: -
J gene: TRBJ1-1
V gene: TRBV4-3
CDR3 protein: CASSQDGHTGNTEAFF
CDR3 DNA: TGCGCCAGCAGCCAAGATGGCCATACAGGGAACACTGAAGCTTTCTTT

clone size: -
D gene: TRBD2
J gene: TRBJ2-7
V gene: TRBV9
CDR3 protein: CASSVDSGGNEQYF
CDR3 DNA: TGTGCCAGCAGCGTAGATAGCGGGGGGAACGAGCAGTACTTC

clone size: -
D gene: TRBD2
J gene: TRBJ2-5
V gene: TRBV19
CDR3 protein: CASRASGTMGETQYF
CDR3 DNA: TGTGCCAGTAGAGCTAGCGGGACGATGGGAGAGACCCAGTACTTC

clone size: -
D gene: TRBD2
J gene: TRBJ2-7
V gene: TRBV2
CDR3 protein: CATRTSGAYEQYF
CDR3 DNA: TGTGCCACAAGGACTAGCGGGGCCTACGAGCAGTACTTC

clone size: few
D gene: -
J gene: TRBJ2-7
V gene: TRBV18
CDR3 protein: CASSPRELPEQYF
CDR3 DNA: TGTGCCAGCTCACCCCGCGAACTCCCTGAGCAGTACTTC

clone size: few
D gene: -
J gene: TRBJ1-5
V gene: TRBV27
CDR3 protein: CASRRMTGLGQPQHF
CDR3 DNA: TGTGCCAGCAGACGAATGACAGGTTTGGGTCAGCCCCAGCATTTT

clone size: -
D gene: -
J gene: TRBJ2-5
V gene: TRBV7-2
CDR3 protein: CASRVAGQETQYF
CDR3 DNA: TGTGCCAGCAGGGTAGCTGGGCAAGAGACCCAGTACTTC

clone size: -
D gene: -
J gene: TRBJ2-1
V gene: TRBV7-2
CDR3 protein: CASSLQAWEQFF
CDR3 DNA: TGTGCCAGCAGCTTACAGGCATGGGAGCAGTTCTTC

clone size: -
D gene: TRBD1
J gene: TRBJ1-2
V gene: TRBV2
CDR3 protein: CASSSGTGGRGYTF
CDR3 DNA: TGTGCCAGCAGCTCCGGGACAGGGGGGCGCGGCTACACCTTC

clone size: few
D gene: TRBD2
J gene: TRBJ2-7
V gene: TRBV9
CDR3 protein: CASSVGTSNYEQYF
CDR3 DNA: TGTGCCAGCAGCGTAGGGACTAGCAACTACGAGCAGTACTTC

clone size: few
D gene: TRBD2
J gene: TRBJ2-1
V gene: TRBV10-3
CDR3 protein: CAIATSGTEQFF
CDR3 DNA: TGTGCCATTGCGACTAGCGGGACTGAGCAGTTCTTC

clone size: -
D gene: TRBD2
J gene: TRBJ2-7
V gene: TRBV7-2
CDR3 protein: CASSRTSGEQYF
CDR3 DNA: TGTGCCAGCAGCCGGACTAGCGGCGAGCAGTACTTC

clone size: -
D gene: -
J gene: TRBJ2-7
V gene: TRBV28
CDR3 protein: CASSPLTGFGAYEQYF
CDR3 DNA: TGTGCCAGCAGTCCGTTGACAGGCTTTGGGGCCTACGAGCAGTACTTC

clone size: few
D gene: -
J gene: TRBJ2-5
V gene: TRBV5-1
CDR3 protein: CASSLNRVEETQYF
CDR3 DNA: TGCGCCAGCAGCTTGAATCGTGTAGAAGAGACCCAGTACTTC

clone size: few
D gene: -
J gene: TRBJ2-1
V gene: TRBV6-6
CDR3 protein: CASTGTYNEQFF
CDR3 DNA: TGTGCCAGCACCGGGACCTACAATGAGCAGTTCTTC

clone size: -
D gene: -
J gene: TRBJ2-3
V gene: TRBV6-5
CDR3 protein: CASSYSTRRGDTQYF
CDR3 DNA: TGTGCCAGCAGTTACTCGACTCGTCGTGGAGATACGCAGTATTTT

clone size: -
D gene: -
J gene: TRBJ1-3
V gene: TRBV13
CDR3 protein: CASSLSGNSGNTIYF
CDR3 DNA: TGTGCCAGCAGTCTCTCGGGAAACTCTGGAAACACCATATATTTT

clone size: -
D gene: TRBD2
J gene: TRBJ2-1
V gene: TRBV9
CDR3 protein: CASSVGPSGNAYNEQFF
CDR3 DNA: TGTGCCAGCAGCGTAGGCCCTAGCGGGAATGCCTACAATGAGCAGTTCTTC

clone size: few
D gene: TRBD1
J gene: TRBJ2-7
V gene: TRBV28
CDR3 protein: CASSLHRDRIYEQYF
CDR3 DNA: TGTGCCAGCAGTCTCCACCGGGACAGAATCTACGAGCAGTACTTC

clone size: -
D gene: -
J gene: TRBJ2-3
V gene: TRBV6-5
CDR3 protein: CASSYSEARTQYF
CDR3 DNA: TGTGCCAGCAGTTACAGCGAGGCCCGCACGCAGTATTTT

clone size: -
D gene: TRBD2
J gene: TRBJ2-7
V gene: TRBV10-3
CDR3 protein: CAISGTSGYEQYF
CDR3 DNA: TGTGCCATCAGTGGGACTAGCGGGTACGAGCAGTACTTC

clone size: -
D gene: TRBD1
J gene: TRBJ1-6
V gene: TRBV7-9
CDR3 protein: CASSLAKAGGSSPLHF
CDR3 DNA: TGTGCCAGCAGCTTAGCGAAGGCAGGGGGCTCTTCACCCCTCCACTTT

clone size: few
D gene: TRBD2
J gene: TRBJ2-5
V gene: TRBV29-1
CDR3 protein: CSVTKGGGGETQYF
CDR3 DNA: TGCAGCGTGACCAAGGGTGGCGGGGGAGAGACCCAGTACTTC